Presented here are 11 T cell receptor beta chains from one specimen sequenced in a study of cytomegalovirus exposure and HLA in healthy donors. PCR employed 60 Vbeta and 13 Jbeta primers. Repertoires were generated with immunoSEQ multiplex PCR, while TCRdb's copy carries only in-frame clones and drops some. The sample has 130,000 to 150,000 clones; approximately 9% are singletons. The sequenced sample consisted of PBMCs. The receptors here all came from a male donor in good health and CMV-seronegative.

This clone was detected a few times. V and J are TRBV28 and TRBJ1-4; possible D gene TRBD1, 5 bases. Germline-derived CDR1 and CDR2 are MDHEN and SYDVKM. V was cut by 3 bases and J by 8 bases, with 16 bases left in between. The CDR3 consists of 15 residues. The CDR3 is CASSLKPAGREKLFF. CDR3 in DNA: TGTGCCAGCAGTTTGAAGCCGGCAGGGAGGGAAAAACTGTTTTTT.

This rearrangement joins TRBV2 to TRBJ2-2, with a weak D call TRBD1 (7 bases). The CDR3 is 14 amino acids. V gave up 4 bases and J gave up 5 bases, with 11 bases separating them. Germline-derived CDR1 and CDR2 are SNHLY and FYNNEI. Here the CDR3 DNA reads TGTGCCAGCAGTGGACAGGGAGGAACCGGGGAGCTGTTTTTT. The encoded protein is CASSGQGGTGELFF.

This clone was found a few times. The chain combines TRBV9 with TRBJ2-3; TRBD2 might be the D (5 bases). The CDR3 covers 16 residues. The V end was cut by 4 bases, the J end by 4 bases, with 19 bases between. CDR1 is SGDLS and CDR2 is YYNGEE in the germline V gene. The CDR3 sequence is CASSLTGVFGADTQYF. DNA of the CDR3: TGTGCCAGCAGCCTTACCGGGGTATTCGGTGCAGATACGCAGTATTTT. The complete variable domain, with remaining parts taken from reference TRBV9 and TRBJ2-3, reads DSGVTQTPKHLITATGQRVTLRCSPRSGDLSVYWYQQSLDQGLQFLIQYYNGEERAKGNILERFSAQQFPDLHSELNLSSLELGDSALYFCASSLTGVFGADTQYFGPGTRLTVL.

This clone was observed a handful of times. This chain links TRBV4-3 with TRBJ2-2; 7 nucleotides agree with TRBD1. Germline-derived CDR1 and CDR2 are LGHNA and YSLEER. The CDR3 has 15 residues. Trimming removed 4 bases from V and 4 bases from J; junction bases left unmatched: 6. CDR3 nucleotides: TGCGCCAGCAGCCCTGACAGGGCGGGCACCGGGGAGCTGTTTTTT. Encoded protein: CASSPDRAGTGELFF.

This chain uses TRBV4-2 with TRBJ1-2; D is perhaps TRBD1 (6 bases). Germline CDR1 and CDR2: LGHNA and YNFKEQ. The CDR3 has 16 amino acids. V was cut by 0 bases and J by 3 bases, with 14 bases left in between. CDR3 protein: CASSQDPEGVHYGYTF. CDR3 DNA: TGTGCCAGCAGCCAAGATCCCGAGGGGGTCCACTATGGCTACACCTTC.

This clone was detected only a few times. This chain joins TRBV4-3 and TRBJ2-4; D may be TRBD1 (5 bases). The CDR3 is 19 amino acids. The V end lost 0 bases, the J end lost 2 bases, and 20 bases lay between the germline ends. CDR1 is LGHNA and CDR2 is YSLEER in the germline V gene. The chain's CDR3 is CASSQDVDIGIMSKNIQYF. The CDR3 DNA is TGCGCCAGCAGCCAAGACGTGGACATCGGTATAATGTCCAAAAACATTCAGTACTTC.

J is TRBJ1-2 and V is TRBV28, with 8 positions matching TRBD1. There are 13 residues in the CDR3. Germline V gene data show CDR1 as MDHEN and CDR2 as SYDVKM. Unmatched junction bases numbered 5, after V lost 8 bases and J lost 3 bases. The CDR3 reads CASGQGAHYGYTF. CDR3 nucleotide sequence: TGTGCCAGCGGTCAGGGGGCGCACTATGGCTACACCTTC.

The CDR3 region is CASSTTQPQHF. The CDR3 DNA is TGTGCCAGCTCTACTACTCAGCCCCAGCATTTT. The chain couples TRBV28 to TRBJ1-5; D gene unclear. V lost 8 bases, J lost 6 bases, and 8 bases lay in between. CDR1 and CDR2 (germline): MDHEN, SYDVKM. The CDR3 spans 11 residues.

This clone was picked up a small number of times. The chain recombines TRBV29-1 with TRBJ2-3, with D perhaps matching TRBD1 (7 bases). The CDR3 is 13 residues long. Germline CDR1 SQVTM, CDR2 ANQGSEA. The germline V and J ends were trimmed by 7 bases and 5 bases, with 16 bases remaining between them. The CDR3 nucleotides are TGCAGCGCTGGAGGGGGCGCGATAGATACGCAGTATTTT. Amino acids: CSAGGGAIDTQYF.

This clone was observed a few times. This rearrangement joins TRBV7-9 to TRBJ2-1; 10 nucleotides agree with TRBD2. This CDR3 is 18 amino acids long. CDR1 is SEHNR, CDR2 FQNEAQ, per germline (reference sequence). The V and J ends lost 5 bases and 3 bases, in that order; junction bases with no gene match: 13. CDR3 residues: CASSVWLAGAYRYNEQFF. CDR3 in DNA: TGTGCCAGCAGCGTGTGGCTAGCGGGGGCCTACCGCTACAATGAGCAGTTCTTC.

This clone occurred a few times. The chain is built from TRBV4-3 and TRBJ1-5; maybe TRBD1 (5 bases). The CDR3 contains 15 residues. The V end lost 4 bases, the J end lost 0 bases, and 10 bases lay between the germline ends. Germline CDR1 LGHNA, CDR2 YSLEER. This CDR3 reads CASSRSGGSNQPQHF. The CDR3, as DNA: TGCGCCAGCAGCCGATCGGGGGGTAGCAATCAGCCCCAGCATTTT.